What follows are 7 T cell receptor beta chains derived from one specimen sequenced in a study of control samples from healthy donors and cancer patients. The table came from immunoSEQ multiplex PCR; TCRdb's copy has only in-frame clones and leaves some out. This sample has about 31,000 clones, with roughly 94% found just once. Sequenced input: blood. The receptor set was obtained from a man in his 60s in good health.

The CDR3 DNA follows: TGTGCCAGCAGCCCCCCCGCGGGAAAGCAAGAGACCCAGTACTTC. This encodes CASSPPAGKQETQYF. This chain connects TRBV7-9 to TRBJ2-5; D is possibly TRBD2 (6 bases). With 5 bases removed from V and 2 bases from J, the gap between germline ends came to 15 bases. CDR1 SEHNR and CDR2 FQNEAQ come from the germline V gene (reference sequence). This CDR3 has 15 amino acids.

The V and J genes are TRBV7-9 and TRBJ2-3, with 8 bases matching TRBD2. Losses at the gene ends were 5 bases for V and 4 bases for J; bases not matched to a gene: 20. Germline CDR1 is SEHNR and CDR2 is FQNEAQ (reference sequence). CDR3 size: 19 residues. CDR3 residues: CASSPWGRGGRKGADTQYF. Here the CDR3 DNA reads TGTGCCAGCAGCCCCTGGGGACGGGGGGGCCGAAAGGGCGCAGATACGCAGTATTTT.

This chain links TRBV5-1 with TRBJ1-1; D ambiguous. From germline, CDR1 is SGHRS and CDR2 YFSETQ. CDR3 size: 15 residues. V was pared by 1 base and J by 4 bases, with 14 bases between. CDR3 DNA sequence: TGCGCCAGCAGCTTGCATCTTGGAGCGAGCACTGAAGCTTTCTTT. It yields the protein CASSLHLGASTEAFF.

The chain joins TRBV6-2 or TRBV6-3 to TRBJ2-7; D may be TRBD1 (6 bases). V was cut by 0 bases and J by 5 bases, with 14 bases left in between. Germline V gives CDR1 MNHEY, CDR2 SVGEGT. The CDR3 covers 15 residues. For the CDR3, the DNA is TGTGCCAGCAGTTACTCGAAAAGCAGGGGCCACGAGCAGTACTTC. Its translation is CASSYSKSRGHEQYF.

This chain joins TRBV9 and TRBJ2-3; no clear D gene. The ends were cut back, 6 bases at V and 0 bases at J, with 8 bases in the middle. Germline values: CDR1 SGDLS, CDR2 YYNGEE. This CDR3 contains 13 residues. The CDR3 protein is CASTPPSTDTQYF. The CDR3 nucleotides read TGTGCCAGCACCCCCCCCAGCACAGATACGCAGTATTTT.

Regarding this clone: Other nucleotide sequences in the sample specify the same CDR3. This rearrangement joins TRBV25-1 to TRBJ2-1; 8 bases are a match to TRBD1. CDR3 size: 16 residues. The V segment lost 3 bases and the J segment 6 bases; nucleotides outside the gene matches: 10. Germline CDR1 reads MGHDK; CDR2 reads SYGVNS. The CDR3 bases are TGTGCCAGCAGTGATCTGGGACAGGATCCGCTCAATGAGCAGTTCTTC. This codes for CASSDLGQDPLNEQFF. Looking up the rest from reference TRBV25-1 and TRBJ2-1 gives the full variable domain: EADIYQTPRYLVIGTGKKITLECSQTMGHDKMYWYQQDPGMELHLIHYSYGVNSTEKGDLSSESTVSRIRTEHFPLTLESARPSHTSQYLCASSDLGQDPLNEQFFGPGTRLTVL.

The chain combines TRBV7-2 with TRBJ1-1; weak D call: TRBD1 (6 bases). This CDR3 comprises 16 residues. CDR1 is SGHTA and CDR2 is FQGNSA in the germline V gene. V lost 1 base and J lost 5, with 17 bases in between. CDR3 DNA: TGTGCCAGCAGCTTAGTCGGGGGCCAGGTGAGGACTGAAGCTTTCTTT. Its protein product is CASSLVGGQVRTEAFF. The variable domain in full, with the rest retrieved from reference TRBV7-2 and TRBJ1-1, is GAGVSQSPSNKVTEKGKDVELRCDPISGHTALYWYRQSLGQGLEFLIYFQGNSAPDKSGLPSDRFSAERTGGSVSTLTIQRTQQEDSAVYLCASSLVGGQVRTEAFFGQGTRLTVV.